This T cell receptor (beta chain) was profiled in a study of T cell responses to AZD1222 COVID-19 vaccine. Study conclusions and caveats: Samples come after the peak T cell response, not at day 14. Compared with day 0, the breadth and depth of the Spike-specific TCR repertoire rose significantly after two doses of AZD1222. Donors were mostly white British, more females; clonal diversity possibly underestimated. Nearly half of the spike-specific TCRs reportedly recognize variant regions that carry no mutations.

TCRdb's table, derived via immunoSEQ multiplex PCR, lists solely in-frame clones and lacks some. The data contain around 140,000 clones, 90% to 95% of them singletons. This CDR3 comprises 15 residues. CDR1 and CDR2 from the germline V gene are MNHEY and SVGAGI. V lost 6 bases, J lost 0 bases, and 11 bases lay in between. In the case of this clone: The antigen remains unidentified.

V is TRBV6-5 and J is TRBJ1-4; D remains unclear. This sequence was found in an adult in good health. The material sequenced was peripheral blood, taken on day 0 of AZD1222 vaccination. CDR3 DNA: TGTGCCAGCAGAGCCTATAGCGCAACTAATGAAAAACTGTTTTTT. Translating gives CASRAYSATNEKLFF.